The 18 T cell receptor beta chains below were found in one sample sequenced in a study of shared clonotypes between healthy human individuals. Libraries were prepared by immunoSEQ multiplex PCR; TCRdb keeps only in-frame clonotypes and omits some of them. The repertoire holds about 1.5 million clones, with around 98% as singletons. The source material was naive CD4+ T cells sorted from blood. Subset given: CD45RA+ positively selected. The source is a man aged 25-45 years in good health.

This chain joins TRBV28 and TRBJ1-5; TRBD1 is a possible D gene (6 bases). V was shortened by 4 bases and J by 5 bases, with 18 bases between the two germline ends. CDR3 size: 16 residues. Germline V gives CDR1 MDHEN, CDR2 SYDVKM. CDR3 loop: CASSSGRGGRDQPQHF. CDR3 bases: TGTGCCAGCAGTTCCGGACGGGGGGGGCGCGATCAGCCCCAGCATTTT.

In the case of this clone: Other DNA variants within this sample encode the same CDR3. The rearrangement joins TRBV11-3 to TRBJ2-1; 12 bases match TRBD2. This CDR3 comprises 14 residues. Trimming removed 5 bases from V and 7 bases from J; junction bases left unmatched: 3. Germline lookup yields CDR1 SGHNT and CDR2 YENEEA. The CDR3, as DNA: TGTGCCAGCAGCACTAGCGGGAGGTATAATGAGCAGTTCTTC. Translated, it gives CASSTSGRYNEQFF.

V is TRBV7-8 and J is TRBJ2-7, with D perhaps TRBD2 (6 bases). CDR1 and CDR2 (germline): SGHVS, FQNEAQ. V was cut by 7 bases and J by 1 base, with 23 bases left in between. The CDR3 is 17 amino acids. The CDR3 DNA follows: TGTGCCAGCACCTCGCCCGGTCTCTCGGGAGCTTCCTACGAGCAGTACTTC. This gives the protein CASTSPGLSGASYEQYF.

The CDR3 sequence: CASSESVSDPGKLFF. The CDR3 DNA sequence: TGCGCCAGCAGTGAGTCGGTGTCCGACCCAGGAAAACTGTTTTTT. The chain joins TRBV10-1 to TRBJ1-4; D is undetermined. V lost 0 bases and J lost 10, with 15 bases in between. Per germline, CDR1 WNHNN and CDR2 SYGVQD (reference sequence). The CDR3 sequence is 15 residues long.

This clone was detected only once. The V and J genes are TRBV2 and TRBJ2-3, with D possibly called TRBD1 or TRBD2 (7 bases each). In germline, CDR1 is SNHLY, CDR2 FYNNEI. The CDR3 has 14 amino acids. V lost 10 bases and J 2 bases, leaving 16 bases between the germline ends. The CDR3 region is CATQGGLYTDTQYF. The CDR3 DNA reads as TGTGCCACCCAGGGGGGGCTCTACACAGATACGCAGTATTTT.

This chain joins TRBV7-9 and TRBJ2-7, with a possible D match to TRBD1 (7 bases). Germline V gene sequence: CDR1 SEHNR, CDR2 FQNEAQ (reference sequence). V gave up 6 bases and J gave up 2 bases, with 11 bases separating them. This CDR3 has 13 amino acids. Here the CDR3 DNA reads TGTGCCAGCAGGGAGGGACAGACCTACGAGCAGTACTTC. Residues: CASREGQTYEQYF.

This clone was detected once. J is TRBJ2-7 and V is TRBV7-2, with TRBD2 matching 10 bases. The CDR3 is 13 amino acids. From germline, CDR1 is SGHTA and CDR2 FQGNSA. With V trimmed by 8 bases and J by 6 bases, 7 bases remained unmatched. As DNA, the CDR3 is TGTGCCAGCGGACTAGCGGCGGGTTCCGAGCAGTACTTC. Amino acids: CASGLAAGSEQYF.

This clone was counted between two and nine times. The gene calls are TRBV4-3 and TRBJ1-4; D call uncertain. Trimming left V 0 bases short and J 8 bases short, with 22 bases between. The CDR3 sequence is 18 residues long. Germline-derived CDR1 and CDR2 are LGHNA and YSLEER. CDR3 DNA sequence: TGCGCCAGCAGCCAAGAAAGTTCCCTCCCTCCGACTCGGGAAAAACTGTTTTTT. This codes for CASSQESSLPPTREKLFF.

V usage is TRBV21-1 and J usage is TRBJ1-2; the table names TRBD1, a call not compared with the DNA. TRBV21-1 constitutes a pseudogene. This CDR3 spans 8 amino acids. For the CDR3, the DNA is TGTGCCTGTGGACAGAACACCTTC. Translation: CACGQNTF.

The chain employs TRBV5-5 and TRBJ2-5, with a weak D call TRBD2 (5 bases). Germline CDR1 is SGHKS and CDR2 is YYEKEE (reference sequence). The CDR3 is made up of 14 amino acids. The V and J ends lost 4 bases and 5 bases respectively, with 15 bases between them. The CDR3 DNA reads as TGTGCCAGCAGCCGGTTCCCGGACTCGGAGACCCAGTACTTC. It is translated as CASSRFPDSETQYF.

The V call is TRBV18, the J call TRBJ2-3, with no clear D. Looked up from germline, CDR1 is KGHSH and CDR2 is LQKENI. This CDR3 spans 13 amino acids. Between the trimmed V and J ends, which lost 3 bases and 6 bases, there was a span of 10 bases. For the CDR3, the DNA is TGTGCCAGCTCACCCCAAACCATCGATACGCAGTATTTT. Encoded protein: CASSPQTIDTQYF.

The chain is built from TRBV6-6 and TRBJ1-3; D is unresolved. CDR1 and CDR2 (germline): MNHNY, SVGAGI (reference sequence). The CDR3 length is 11 residues. The V gene lost 10 bases and the J gene lost 4 bases, with 8 bases spanning the gap. CDR3 nucleotide sequence: TGTGCCACCAAGTTCGGAAACACCATATATTTT. It specifies CATKFGNTIYF.

J is TRBJ1-1 and V is TRBV10-3, with 9 positions matching TRBD1. The CDR3 has 15 amino acids. Germline V gene lookup returns CDR1 ENHRY and CDR2 SYGVKD. Trimming took 6 bases from V and 2 from J; bases not matched to a gene: 7. This CDR3 is CAIRAPGQGNTEAFF. CDR3 DNA: TGTGCCATCAGAGCTCCGGGACAGGGAAACACTGAAGCTTTCTTT.

J is TRBJ2-2 and V is TRBV6-5, with 8 positions matching TRBD1. V shed 6 bases, J shed 4 bases, and the junction held 7 bases outside the gene matches. The CDR3 length is 15 residues. In germline, CDR1 is MNHEY, CDR2 SVGAGI. The CDR3 DNA reads TGTGCCAGCAGATCCCAGGGGGCGGGCACCGGGGAGCTGTTTTTT. Its translation: CASRSQGAGTGELFF.

The chain combines TRBV18 with TRBJ2-1, with D uncertain. Trimming took 3 bases from V and 6 from J, leaving 6 bases between them. The CDR3 runs to 12 residues. In germline, CDR1 is KGHSH, CDR2 LQKENI. CDR3 region: CASSPEVNEQFF. The CDR3 region has the DNA TGTGCCAGCTCACCGGAAGTCAATGAGCAGTTCTTC.

With regard to this clone: Additional DNA sequences in this sample encode the identical CDR3. The CDR3 bases are TGCGCCAGCAGCTCTACAGGGGTGAACACTGAAGCTTTCTTT. Translated: CASSSTGVNTEAFF. This sequence joins TRBV5-1 and TRBJ1-1, with TRBD1 matching 7 bases. This CDR3 has 14 amino acids. Trimming removed 3 bases from V and 0 bases from J; junction bases left unmatched: 2. Germline V gene lookup returns CDR1 SGHRS and CDR2 YFSETQ.

Details on this clone: The sample holds other DNA sequences that translate to the same CDR3. The V gene is TRBV4-1, the J gene TRBJ1-5; D gene unclear. CDR3 size: 15 residues. Per germline, CDR1 MGHRA and CDR2 YSYEKL. The ends were cut back, 0 bases at V and 7 bases at J, with 13 bases in the middle. In DNA form, the CDR3 reads TGCGCCAGCAGCCAAGATCTTAGAGGGAACCAGCCCCAGCATTTT. Its protein product is CASSQDLRGNQPQHF.

The rearrangement uses TRBV12-5 and TRBJ1-3; 7 bases line up with TRBD1. Germline-derived CDR1 and CDR2 are LGHNT and FRNRAP. V shed 3 bases, J shed 2 bases, and the junction held 1 base outside the gene matches. The CDR3 contains 14 residues. The CDR3 DNA sequence: TGTGCTAGTGGTTTAGGGGGCGCTGGAAACACCATATATTTT. It specifies CASGLGGAGNTIYF.